This TCR beta chain was obtained from a study of shared clonotypes between healthy human individuals. Note on this clone: Antigen: not known.

Assay used: immunoSEQ multiplex PCR; TCRdb lists only in-frame clones, some missing. The profile covers approximately 1,000,000 clones, with approximately 80% appearing a single time and approximately 0.5% taken by the ten largest. Regarding the study as a whole: A generally larger estimated richness was seen in naive subsets than in memory subsets.

This CDR3 region has 14 residues. V dropped 0 bases and J dropped 2 bases, with 11 bases sitting between them. The V gene's germline CDR1 is SQVTM and CDR2 ANQGSEA. The V gene is TRBV29-1, the J gene TRBJ2-7, with D possibly matching TRBD2 (6 bases). The source material was memory CD4+ T cells from PBMCs. The subset is: CD45RA-negative fraction. The sequence derives from a man between 18 and 35 years old in good health. Some clones in this sample may be carry-over from other donors' samples. In nucleotides, the CDR3 is TGCAGCGTTGAAGACAGGCGGGGCCCCTACGAGCAGTACTTC. Its protein product is CSVEDRRGPYEQYF.